A selection of T cell receptor beta chains follows, all from one sample in a study of cytotoxic CD8 clonotypes in ibrutinib-treated CLL. Produced via immunoSEQ multiplex PCR; TCRdb's table is partial and in-frame only. The table has about 68,000 clones, approximately 80% seen once; the top ten hold roughly 7.7%. Source: PBMCs, taken at disease progression, from a patient treated with ibrutinib. The source of these receptors is a human donor with chronic lymphocytic leukemia. Both conserved end residues are part of each CDR3. The D gene is left open where the match is weak. Size values are once, few and many counts, or a class for expanded clones, and some rows have none.

V	D	J	size	CDR3	DNA
TRBV10-3	-	TRBJ2-6	-	CAIKERGPLSGANVLTF	TGTGCCATCAAGGAACGGGGTCCCCTCTCTGGGGCCAACGTCCTGACTTTC
TRBV6-1	-	TRBJ2-7	-	CASSGWEPDEQYF	TGTGCCAGCAGTGGATGGGAACCTGACGAGCAGTACTTC
TRBV10-3	TRBD1	TRBJ2-7	few	CAISLIPGQGSVEQYF	TGTGCCATCAGTTTAATTCCGGGACAGGGATCCGTCGAGCAGTACTTC
TRBV28	TRBD1	TRBJ1-4	few	CASSILQGLGEKLFF	TGTGCCAGCAGTATCCTACAGGGGCTGGGTGAAAAACTGTTTTTT
TRBV6-1	-	TRBJ1-5	few	CASSETPGGNQPQHF	TGTGCCAGCAGTGAAACCCCAGGGGGCAATCAGCCCCAGCATTTT
TRBV7-6	TRBD1	TRBJ1-2	-	CASSLGPGGSITTF	TGTGCCAGCAGCTTAGGCCCAGGGGGCTCCATAACAACCTTC
TRBV7-3	-	TRBJ2-5	-	CASSLTADQETQYF	TGTGCCAGCAGCTTAACTGCGGACCAAGAGACCCAGTACTTC
TRBV19	TRBD2	TRBJ2-7	-	CASSLAGRSYEQYF	TGTGCCAGTAGTCTAGCGGGCCGCTCCTACGAGCAGTACTTC
TRBV19	-	TRBJ2-7	-	CASSMITTAYEQYF	TGTGCCAGTAGTATGATAACGACAGCGTACGAGCAGTACTTC
TRBV4-2	TRBD1	TRBJ1-1	-	CASSRWTTRGTEAFF	TGTGCCAGCAGCCGATGGACAACCAGGGGGACTGAAGCTTTCTTT
TRBV27	TRBD1	TRBJ1-4	-	CASSTPGQGYEKLFF	TGTGCCAGCAGTACGCCGGGACAGGGATACGAAAAACTGTTTTTT
TRBV9	TRBD2	TRBJ2-1	once	CASSVATGLAGLSSYNEQFF	TGTGCCAGCAGCGTAGCTACTGGGCTAGCGGGACTAAGCTCCTACAATGAGCAGTTCTTC
TRBV27	TRBD2	TRBJ2-6	-	CASRLAGGPGGANVLTF	TGTGCCAGCCGGCTAGCGGGAGGGCCTGGAGGGGCCAACGTCCTGACTTTC
TRBV11-3	-	TRBJ2-2	-	CASSPLWGSNTGELFF	TGTGCCAGCAGCCCACTTTGGGGGAGCAACACCGGGGAGCTGTTTTTT
TRBV30	-	TRBJ2-2	-	CAWRRQPNTGELFF	TGTGCCTGGAGGCGACAACCGAACACCGGGGAGCTGTTTTTT
TRBV2	-	TRBJ1-1	-	CASKQRLEAFF	TGTGCCAGCAAACAGCGACTTGAAGCTTTCTTT
TRBV29-1	TRBD2	TRBJ2-1	-	CSVARRLAGGNEQFF	TGCAGCGTTGCAAGAAGACTAGCGGGAGGCAATGAGCAGTTCTTC
TRBV30	-	TRBJ1-4	-	CAWSVDNENEKLFF	TGTGCCTGGAGTGTGGACAACGAGAATGAAAAACTGTTTTTT
TRBV27	-	TRBJ1-5	-	CASSLRDKGYWPQHF	TGTGCCAGCAGTCTCCGGGACAAGGGGTATTGGCCCCAGCATTTT
TRBV5-1	-	TRBJ2-5	-	CASSLGYQETQYF	TGCGCCAGCAGCTTGGGGTACCAAGAGACCCAGTACTTC
TRBV29-1	TRBD2	TRBJ2-1	-	CSVEASGSYNEQFF	TGCAGCGTTGAGGCCAGCGGGAGTTACAATGAGCAGTTCTTC
TRBV18	TRBD1	TRBJ1-2	few	CASSPPPGGIYGYTF	TGTGCCAGCTCACCACCCCCAGGGGGTATCTATGGCTACACCTTC
TRBV7-9	-	TRBJ1-4	few	CASSLGGQGGKLFF	TGTGCCAGCAGCTTAGGGGGCCAAGGGGGAAAACTGTTTTTT
TRBV15	-	TRBJ1-4	once	CATRRTANEKLFF	TGTGCCACTAGACGGACGGCTAATGAAAAACTGTTTTTT
TRBV2	-	TRBJ1-2	-	CASSGFRRLNYGYTF	TGTGCCAGCAGTGGATTTCGGAGACTTAACTATGGCTACACCTTC
TRBV12-5	-	TRBJ2-2	few	CASGFVHRVAGELFF	TGTGCTAGTGGTTTCGTCCACAGGGTGGCCGGGGAGCTGTTTTTT
TRBV7-9	TRBD2	TRBJ2-7	-	CASSLAFGGADEQYF	TGTGCCAGCAGCTTAGCCTTCGGGGGGGCCGACGAGCAGTACTTC
TRBV19	-	TRBJ2-1	-	CASTLVWGNYNEQFF	TGTGCCAGTACCCTCGTTTGGGGAAACTACAATGAGCAGTTCTTC
TRBV9	-	TRBJ2-2	-	CASSSRGAANTGELFF	TGTGCCAGCAGCTCCCGGGGGGCGGCGAACACCGGGGAGCTGTTTTTT
TRBV29-1	TRBD1	TRBJ1-2	-	CSGGQGNYGYTF	TGCAGCGGGGGACAGGGGAACTATGGCTACACCTTC
TRBV10-3	TRBD1	TRBJ2-7	-	CAIRRDRGYEQYF	TGTGCCATCAGGAGGGACAGGGGTTACGAGCAGTACTTC
TRBV7-8	-	TRBJ2-1	-	CASSLSPREISEQFF	TGTGCCAGCAGCTTAAGTCCGAGGGAGATTTCTGAGCAGTTCTTC
TRBV30	-	TRBJ2-1	once	CAWSVKGEVYNEQFF	TGTGCCTGGAGTGTAAAAGGGGAGGTTTACAATGAGCAGTTCTTC
TRBV12-2	-	TRBJ2-2	-	CASRFRLRGLTGELFF	TGTGCAAGTCGCTTCCGCCTCAGGGGGCTAACCGGGGAGCTGTTTTTT
TRBV29-1	-	TRBJ1-5	-	CSVGGHSNQPQHF	TGCAGCGTCGGTGGACATAGCAATCAGCCCCAGCATTTT
TRBV6-6	-	TRBJ1-1	-	CASGWGNTEAFF	TGTGCCAGCGGCTGGGGGAACACTGAAGCTTTCTTT